This T cell receptor (beta chain) comes out of a study of Ad26.COV2.S vaccination and SARS-CoV-2 variants. This CDR3 is 15 amino acids long. The V end lost 3 bases, the J end lost 4 bases, and 13 bases lay between the germline ends. CDR1 and CDR2 from the germline V gene are KGHSH and LQKENI. Points from the study as a whole: Non-spike TCR breadth did not differ much between vaccine and placebo recipients.

A note on this clone: Its cognate antigen is unknown.

Sequenced by immunoSEQ multiplex PCR; TCRdb stores in-frame clones only, minus some. The sample yields some 450,000 clones, around 90% seen once. Documented treatment: 15 to 20 received Ad26.COV2.S at low or high dose, single or two shots; 5 received placebo; per-sample allocation not given. All samples were drawn on day 63, counting from the first vaccine or placebo injection. It was an adult aged 18-55 years in Boston who was the donor. The V call is TRBV18, the J call TRBJ1-5, with TRBD1 as a possible D gene (5 bases). The sample consisted of peripheral blood, taken in a trial of Ad26.COV2.S vaccine versus placebo. This sequence originates from a person aged 18-60 years who received the Ad26.COV2.S COVID-19 vaccine or a placebo. CDR3 protein: CASSPQGGRNQPQHF. The DNA for the CDR3 is TGTGCCAGCTCACCCCAGGGCGGCAGGAATCAGCCCCAGCATTTT.